A single sample is the source of the 15 T cell receptor beta chains below, sequenced in a study of cytomegalovirus exposure and HLA in healthy donors. Primers for the PCR totalled 60 Vbeta and 13 Jbeta. Libraries were prepared by immunoSEQ multiplex PCR; TCRdb keeps only in-frame clonotypes and omits some of them. The sample totals 100,000 to 150,000 clones. Specimen: PBMCs. The receptors were gathered from a man aged 25-45 years in good health and CMV-seronegative.

The chain is built from TRBV18 and TRBJ1-4; D call uncertain. Per germline, CDR1 KGHSH and CDR2 LQKENI. Trimming left V 2 bases short and J 3 bases short, with 10 bases between. The CDR3 totals 15 residues. CDR3 DNA sequence: TGTGCCAGCTCACCAACCGACATGGCTAATGAAAAACTGTTTTTT. Translating it yields CASSPTDMANEKLFF.

The chain has TRBV15 and TRBJ2-5; 11 bases match TRBD2. Germline loops: CDR1 LNHNV, CDR2 YYDKDF (reference sequence). CDR3 length: 19 residues. V gave up 0 bases and J gave up 1 base; unmatched junction bases: 10. The CDR3 spells CATSRERNLGLAVQETQYF. For the CDR3, the DNA is TGTGCCACCAGCAGAGAGAGGAACCTGGGACTAGCGGTCCAAGAGACCCAGTACTTC. Filled out from reference TRBV15 and TRBJ2-5, the complete variable domain reads DAMVIQNPRYQVTQFGKPVTLSCSQTLNHNVMYWYQQKSSQAPKLLFHYYDKDFNNEADTPDNFQSRRPNTSFCFLDIRSPGLGDTAMYLCATSRERNLGLAVQETQYFGPGTRLLVL.

The chain carries TRBV30 and TRBJ2-1, with a possible D match to TRBD2 (5 bases). The CDR3 has 15 residues. Trimming pared 2 bases from V and 10 bases from J, leaving 21 bases between. From germline, CDR1 is GTSNPN and CDR2 SVGIG (reference sequence). CDR3 region: CAWSMQTGSEWEQFF. The DNA of the CDR3 is TGTGCCTGGAGTATGCAGACGGGGAGTGAATGGGAGCAGTTCTTC.

The genes are TRBV7-9 and TRBJ2-3; 10 bases fit TRBD2. Looked up from germline, CDR1 is SEHNR and CDR2 is FQNEAQ (reference sequence). The CDR3 is made up of 16 amino acids. Losses at the gene ends were 3 bases for V and 3 bases for J; bases not matched to a gene: 6. CDR3 coding DNA: TGTGCCAGCAGCTTGATGGCTAGCGGGAGAACAGATACGCAGTATTTT. It translates to CASSLMASGRTDTQYF.

The genes are TRBV5-6 and TRBJ1-4; 11 bases are a match to TRBD1. The germline V gene has CDR1 SGHDT and CDR2 YYEEEE. Unmatched junction bases numbered 6, after V lost 2 bases and J lost 3 bases. The length of the CDR3 is 17 residues. As DNA, the CDR3 is TGTGCCAGCAGCTTCGGGACAGGGGGAATTTCTAATGAAAAACTGTTTTTT. Translating it yields CASSFGTGGISNEKLFF. The full variable domain, rest sourced from reference TRBV5-6 and TRBJ1-4, is DAGVTQSPTHLIKTRGQQVTLRCSPKSGHDTVSWYQQALGQGPQFIFQYYEEEERQRGNFPDRFSGHQFPNYSSELNVNALLLGDSALYLCASSFGTGGISNEKLFFGSGTQLSVL.

The V and J genes are TRBV14 and TRBJ2-3; 7 bases are shared with TRBD2. The length of the CDR3 is 16 residues. V was pared by 1 base and J by 2 bases, with 6 bases of the junction left unmatched. The V gene's germline CDR1 is SGHDN and CDR2 FVKESK. In nucleotides, the CDR3 is TGTGCCAGCAGCCAAGCAGGCGGGAGTATCACAGATACGCAGTATTTT. This encodes CASSQAGGSITDTQYF.

The chain has TRBV6-6 and TRBJ2-2, with TRBD2 identical over 8 bases. The CDR3 is made up of 16 amino acids. Per germline, CDR1 MNHNY and CDR2 SVGAGI (reference sequence). The V and J ends lost 6 bases and 1 base, in that order; junction bases with no gene match: 7. The CDR3 loop reads CASSPLSGKNTGELFF. In DNA, the CDR3 is TGTGCCAGCAGCCCCCTTAGCGGGAAGAACACCGGGGAGCTGTTTTTT.

The chain links TRBV19 to TRBJ2-5; D is unclear. V was clipped by 5 bases and J by 4 bases, with 8 bases between them. CDR3 size: 12 residues. CDR1 and CDR2 (germline): LNHDA, SQIVND (reference sequence). CDR3 loop: CASSPGGETQYF. The CDR3 DNA reads TGTGCCAGTAGTCCCGGTGGAGAGACCCAGTACTTC.

The genes are TRBV4-1 and TRBJ2-7; D is possibly TRBD1 (6 bases). In germline, CDR1 is MGHRA, CDR2 YSYEKL. CDR3 length: 14 residues. Trimming took 1 base from V and 5 from J, leaving 12 bases between them. The CDR3 is CASSQGTEGDEQYF. CDR3 nucleotides: TGCGCCAGCAGCCAAGGGACAGAGGGCGACGAGCAGTACTTC.

This chain uses TRBV28 with TRBJ2-5, with 7 bases identical to TRBD1. Trimming at V came to 4 bases and at J to 3 bases, leaving 8 bases not matched to a gene. This CDR3 has 15 residues. Per germline, CDR1 MDHEN and CDR2 SYDVKM. CDR3 region: CASSSHRGYEETQYF. CDR3 DNA: TGTGCCAGCAGTTCCCACAGGGGTTACGAAGAGACCCAGTACTTC.

The gene calls are TRBV28 and TRBJ1-1, with TRBD1 matching over 9 bases. The CDR3 loop spans 12 amino acids. The ends lost 3 bases at V and 10 bases at J; junction bases unmatched: 3. Germline V gene data show CDR1 as MDHEN and CDR2 as SYDVKM. The CDR3 DNA follows: TGTGCCAGCAGTTTTTGGACAGGGGTAGCTTTCTTT. Translated: CASSFWTGVAFF.

The V and J genes are TRBV6-5 and TRBJ1-3; D gene ambiguous. V dropped 1 base and J dropped 1 base, with 11 bases sitting between them. Germline V lookup: CDR1 MNHEY, CDR2 SVGAGI. CDR3 length equals 16 residues. In DNA form, the CDR3 reads TGTGCCAGCAGTTACTTGTTCCGGTCATCTGGAAACACCATATATTTT. It encodes CASSYLFRSSGNTIYF.

The chain has TRBV5-1 and TRBJ2-5; perhaps TRBD1 as D (6 bases). The CDR3 runs to 17 residues. V was shortened by 0 bases and J by 0 bases, with 15 bases between the two germline ends. Germline V gene lookup returns CDR1 SGHRS and CDR2 YFSETQ. CDR3 in amino acids: CASSLAYRTVYQETQYF. The CDR3, as DNA: TGCGCCAGCAGCTTGGCCTATAGGACAGTGTACCAAGAGACCCAGTACTTC.

This chain links TRBV6-5 with TRBJ2-3; D unresolved. CDR3 length: 13 residues. With 6 bases removed from V and 4 bases from J, the gap between germline ends came to 11 bases. The germline CDR1 and CDR2 sequences are MNHEY and SVGAGI. In nucleotides, the CDR3 is TGTGCCAGCAGCCAGACCCGGGCAGATACGCAGTATTTT. The encoded protein is CASSQTRADTQYF.

The rearrangement links TRBV6-5 to TRBJ2-6; D perhaps matches TRBD1 (7 bases). The V end was cut by 6 bases, the J end by 2 bases, with 11 bases between. The V gene's germline CDR1 is MNHEY and CDR2 SVGAGI. CDR3 length equals 15 residues. The CDR3 region has the DNA TGTGCCAGCAGCGACAGGGAGGCTGGGGCCAACGTCCTGACTTTC. Translating gives CASSDREAGANVLTF.